This TCR beta chain is drawn from a study of identical twins. Study findings and constraints: Within monozygotic twins, out-of-frame TCR alpha sharing was underestimated by the models. Diverse VJ usage suggested most zero-insertion clonotypes were not invariant T cells. Excess twin sharing in beta out-of-frame sequences was weaker.

Carrying unique molecular identifiers, the cDNA also gained a universal primer site through template switching. Via MiXCR, TCRdb re-called the 5' RACE reads, giving one row per CDR3 protein. The sample includes around 200,000 distinct CDR3 sequences, around 10% of them seen just once. This CDR3 has 13 amino acids. CDR1 is KGHSH, CDR2 LQKENI, per germline. The V end was cut by 6 bases, the J end by 2 bases, with 11 bases between. This clonotype came up a few times. The antigen is unknown. The chain links TRBV18 to TRBJ2-7; the D gene is possibly TRBD2 (6 bases). The TCR comes from a woman younger than 35 in good health. Input material: memory (CD45RO+) T cells sorted from blood. CDR3 nucleotides: TGTGCCAGCTCCGGGGGTACACCCTACGAGCAGTACTTC. Translated, it gives CASSGGTPYEQYF.